One TCR beta chain is described in this entry. These data originate in a study of blood T cell repertoires in COVID-19. Original analysis: Estimation of nucleated cell counts relied on the amplification of reference gene primers. TCRdb's copy holds only in-frame clones and misses some; the assay was immunoSEQ multiplex PCR. V and J calls and clone size are those listed in that table; D and trimming were worked out from the DNA. The sample holds 50,000 to 80,000 clones; 84% are singletons and the top ten take about 6%. The CDR3 extends over 17 amino acids. The ends lost 4 bases at V and 4 bases at J; junction bases unmatched: 8. Germline V gene data show CDR1 as SGHNT and CDR2 as YYREEE (reference sequence).

The genes are TRBV5-4 and TRBJ2-3; 14 bases agree with TRBD2. This receptor was taken from a woman aged 60-70 years with acute or convalescent COVID-19. Sequencing was performed on peripheral blood. The CDR3 spells CASSQTSGGAFADTQYF. Written as DNA, the CDR3 is TGTGCCAGCAGCCAGACTAGCGGGGGGGCCTTCGCAGATACGCAGTATTTT.